These 28 T cell receptor beta chains were all obtained from the same sample, sequenced in a study of T cells in Graves' hyperthyroidism and ophthalmopathy. RNA transcripts served as the template for amplifying TCR beta CDR3 regions. Carried out on the TCR CDR3, a first-round RT-PCR used the HTBI primer set. Each CDR3 protein is one row after TCRdb ran MiXCR on the multiplex PCR reads. This table has 350,000 to 400,000 distinct CDR3 sequences, about a fifth appearing once. Sequencing used blood. These receptors originate from a woman aged 18-30 years with Graves' hyperthyroidism.

CDR3 bases: TGTGCCAGCTACGGGACAGGAATCACTGAAGCTTTCTTT. Translating it yields CASYGTGITEAFF. V is TRBV18 and J is TRBJ1-1; 8 bases are shared with TRBD1. Germline V gene lookup returns CDR1 KGHSH and CDR2 LQKENI. CDR3 length: 13 amino acids. The V segment lost 7 bases and the J segment 4 bases; nucleotides outside the gene matches: 5.

The rearrangement uses TRBV6-7 and TRBJ2-7, with 8 bases lining up with TRBD1. TRBV6-7 is treated as an ORF (open reading frame) with a function not yet certain. This CDR3 is built from 13 residues. V gave up 5 bases and J gave up 5 bases; unmatched junction bases: 5. Here the CDR3 DNA reads TGTGCCAGCAGTAGGACAGGGTGCAACGAGCAGTACTTC. This sequence encodes CASSRTGCNEQYF.

This clonotype appeared many times. The rearrangement joins TRBV13 to TRBJ2-5, with D hard to call. CDR1 is PRHDT, CDR2 FYEKMQ, per germline (reference sequence). V was pared by 3 bases and J by 1 base, with 12 bases between. The CDR3 consists of 15 residues. CDR3 region: CASSFGVSAQETQYF. Here the CDR3 DNA reads TGTGCCAGCAGCTTCGGTGTATCCGCCCAAGAGACCCAGTACTTC. Complete variable domain (other parts from reference TRBV13 and TRBJ2-5): AAGVIQSPRHLIKEKRETATLKCYPIPRHDTVYWYQQGPGQDPQFLISFYEKMQSDKGSIPDRFSAQQFSDYHSELNMSSLELGDSALYFCASSFGVSAQETQYFGPGTRLLVL.

A few counts support this clonotype. In DNA form, the CDR3 reads TGCGCCAGCAGCCGCCCCGGGACCCGGCGTGAAGCTTTCTTT. Translation gives CASSRPGTRREAFF. J is TRBJ1-1 and V is TRBV4-1; a weak D match, TRBD1 (5 bases). This CDR3 has 14 amino acids. Germline V gene sequence: CDR1 MGHRA, CDR2 YSYEKL. Trimming left V 4 bases short and J 7 bases short, with 16 bases between.

The table lists this clonotype with many counts. The chain carries TRBV2 and TRBJ2-7, with 8 positions matching TRBD2. After removal of 8 bases from V and 4 bases from J, the junction contained 1 base not matched to a gene. This CDR3 comprises 11 residues. Looked up from germline, CDR1 is SNHLY and CDR2 is FYNNEI. The CDR3 bases are TGTGCCAGCCAGCGGGGGTACGAGCAGTACTTC. It translates to CASQRGYEQYF.

This clonotype was seen ten or more times. The chain's CDR3 is CASSPRQGNSYEQYF. Here the CDR3 DNA reads TGTGCCAGCAGCCCCAGACAGGGGAATTCCTACGAGCAGTACTTC. The rearrangement uses TRBV6-1 and TRBJ2-7; 8 bases are shared with TRBD1. Trimming took 6 bases from V and 1 from J; bases not matched to a gene: 8. This CDR3 is 15 amino acids long. Germline V CDR1 and CDR2: MNHNS, SASEGT.

This clonotype was seen repeatedly, ten times or more. The rearrangement uses TRBV11-2 and TRBJ1-2, with no clear D. V lost 1 base and J lost 1, with 10 bases in between. Germline CDR1 SGHAT, CDR2 FQNNGV. The CDR3 is 15 residues long. In nucleotides, the CDR3 is TGTGCCAGCAGCTTAGGGGTTTGGGGTAACTATGGCTACACCTTC. Residues: CASSLGVWGNYGYTF.

This clonotype was seen at least ten times. The chain couples TRBV29-1 to TRBJ1-1; D is ambiguous. The CDR3 totals 14 residues. Trimming left V 2 bases short and J 1 base short, with 11 bases between. In germline, CDR1 is SQVTM, CDR2 ANQGSEA. CDR3 coding DNA: TGCAGCGTTGAAATCAGGCGACGGAACACTGAAGCTTTCTTT. Translated: CSVEIRRRNTEAFF.

Concerning this clonotype: One junction end disagrees with the germline gene, perhaps due to a read error. The chain joins TRBV2 to TRBJ1-1; D is possibly TRBD1 (5 bases). Looked up from germline, CDR1 is SNHLY and CDR2 is FYNNEI. There are 14 residues in the CDR3. The CDR3 DNA reads as TGTGTCAGCAGTGTGGGGGGGGGAAACACTGAAGCTTTCTTT. It specifies CVSSVGGGNTEAFF.

This clonotype was seen at least ten times. The chain carries TRBV20-1 and TRBJ2-2; perhaps TRBD1 as D (6 bases). The V end was cut by 3 bases, the J end by 3 bases, with 14 bases between. The CDR3 contains 15 residues. Germline V gene lookup returns CDR1 DFQATT and CDR2 SNEGSKA (reference sequence). The CDR3 coding sequence is TGCAGTGCTAGTCAGATGGGGGCCGACACCGGGGAGCTGTTTTTT. Protein: CSASQMGADTGELFF.

Comments on this clonotype: A junction end diverges from the germline sequence, so it may reflect a read error. The chain is built from TRBV27 and TRBJ2-7; D call uncertain. The CDR3 spans 15 residues. Germline V lookup: CDR1 MNHEY, CDR2 SMNVEV (reference sequence). The CDR3: CASSTSGVSSYDQYF. Written as DNA, the CDR3 is TGCGCCAGCAGTACCTCGGGTGTCAGCTCCTACGATCAGTACTTC.

This clonotype showed up many times. The chain couples TRBV6-1 to TRBJ2-5; 7 bases agree with TRBD1. CDR1 and CDR2 (germline): MNHNS, SASEGT. The CDR3 consists of 15 residues. Trimming removed 4 bases from V and 5 bases from J; junction bases left unmatched: 10. Here the CDR3 reads CASSGRATGSETQYF. Here the CDR3 DNA reads TGTGCCAGCAGTGGCCGTGCGACAGGGAGTGAGACCCAGTACTTC.

This clonotype has just a few counts. This sequence joins TRBV18 and TRBJ1-5, with D possibly being TRBD1 (5 bases). Per germline, CDR1 KGHSH and CDR2 LQKENI. Trimming stripped 3 bases from V and 7 bases from J, with 13 bases between. There are 14 residues in the CDR3. This CDR3 is CASSPVEWGQPQHF. The CDR3 region has the DNA TGTGCCAGCTCACCCGTAGAATGGGGGCAGCCCCAGCATTTT.

This clonotype was found many times. The rearrangement uses TRBV6-2 or TRBV6-3 and TRBJ1-1; no reliable D call. Trimming removed 5 bases from V and 5 bases from J, with 12 bases in between. CDR1 MNHEY and CDR2 SVGEGT come from the germline V gene. CDR3 length: 13 amino acids. The CDR3 DNA reads TGTGCCAGCAGTCCCCCTCTATTTACTGAAGCTTTCTTT. Protein: CASSPPLFTEAFF.

This clonotype was seen ten or more times. The chain carries TRBV20-1 and TRBJ1-2, with D uncertain. The germline V gene encodes CDR1 DFQATT and CDR2 SNEGSKA (reference sequence). V shed 6 bases and J shed 0 bases, with 5 bases lying between them. The CDR3 has 11 amino acids. The CDR3 DNA reads as TGCAGTGCCCCGACTAACTATGGCTACACCTTC. Its translation: CSAPTNYGYTF.

The chain joins TRBV10-3 to TRBJ1-1; a possible D gene is TRBD1 (6 bases). The ends were cut back, 10 bases at V and 4 bases at J, with 25 bases in the middle. CDR3 size: 16 residues. Germline V lookup: CDR1 ENHRY, CDR2 SYGVKD. The CDR3 DNA reads as TGTGCCACCCACTTAACGGGACACCGGGGTGGCACTGAAGCTTTCTTT. The encoded protein is CATHLTGHRGGTEAFF.

Here the CDR3 reads CASNPQVAGGLETQYF. CDR3 in DNA: TGTGCCAGCAACCCTCAAGTAGCGGGGGGGCTAGAGACCCAGTACTTC. The rearrangement links TRBV11-2 to TRBJ2-5, with TRBD2 matching over 11 bases. V lost 7 bases to trimming and J lost 4 bases; unmatched junction nucleotides: 11. This CDR3 spans 16 amino acids. CDR1 is SGHAT and CDR2 is FQNNGV in the germline V gene. Based on the CDR3 plus reference TRBV11-2 and TRBJ2-5, the full variable domain is EAGVAQSPRYKIIEKRQSVAFWCNPISGHATLYWYQQILGQGPKLLIQFQNNGVVDDSQLPKDRFSAERLKGVDSTLKIQPAKLEDSAVYLCASNPQVAGGLETQYFGPGTRLLVL.

This clonotype was detected ten times or more. This chain connects TRBV7-3 to TRBJ1-2; 7 positions agree with TRBD1. The CDR3 has 13 amino acids. Germline assignment: CDR1 SGHTA and CDR2 FQGTGA. V was clipped by 4 bases and J by 6 bases; unmatched bases: 5. The CDR3 nucleotides read TGTGCCAGCAGCTCTACAGGGGACCATGGCTACACCTTC. Protein product: CASSSTGDHGYTF.

This clonotype was seen ten or more times. CDR3 residues: CASSEGVGTEAFF. Here the CDR3 DNA reads TGTGCCAGCAGTGAAGGAGTAGGGACTGAAGCTTTCTTT. The J gene is TRBJ1-1, the V gene TRBV6-1; no reliable D call. This CDR3 has 13 residues. Trimming pared 1 base from V and 5 bases from J, leaving 8 bases between. Per germline, CDR1 MNHNS and CDR2 SASEGT.

This clonotype was observed many times. V and J are TRBV4-1 and TRBJ2-5; D call uncertain. Trimming stripped 0 bases from V and 3 bases from J, with 5 bases between. Germline V lookup: CDR1 MGHRA, CDR2 YSYEKL. The CDR3 contains 13 residues. The CDR3 DNA sequence: TGCGCCAGCAGCCAAGAAGAGGAAGAGACCCAGTACTTC. Translated, it gives CASSQEEEETQYF.

A few counts support this clonotype. The junction departs from germline at one end; a sequencing error may be responsible. The gene calls are TRBV28 and TRBJ1-3; D perhaps matches TRBD1 (5 bases). CDR1 and CDR2 from the germline V gene are MDHEN and SYDVKM. This CDR3 contains 13 residues. The CDR3 DNA reads as TGTGTCAGCACCGGGGGAGTTGGAAACACCATATATTTT. This gives the protein CVSTGGVGNTIYF.

This clonotype was seen repeatedly, ten times or more. V gene TRBV12-3 or TRBV12-4 combines with J gene TRBJ1-3; 9 bases agree with TRBD1. CDR3 length: 14 amino acids. Trimming took 8 bases from V and 4 from J; bases not matched to a gene: 6. The CDR3 region has the DNA TGTGCCAGCGCCCAACAGGGGGCCGGAAACACCATATATTTT. Protein: CASAQQGAGNTIYF.

J is TRBJ2-5 and V is TRBV4-2; D call uncertain. The CDR3 spans 15 residues. The V gene's germline CDR1 is LGHNA and CDR2 YNFKEQ. Trimming cost V 1 base and J 3 bases, with 12 bases left between them. CDR3 protein: CASSQGSRYEETQYF. The CDR3 DNA is TGTGCCAGCAGCCAAGGATCCAGGTATGAAGAGACCCAGTACTTC.

Comment on this clonotype: A much larger clone differs by one base, so this may be a read error. The conserved closing phenylalanine or tryptophan is absent in this CDR3, likely reflecting a read error. The genes are TRBV5-4 and TRBJ1-2; D gene ambiguous. This CDR3 has 15 residues. Looked up from germline, CDR1 is SGHNT and CDR2 is YYREEE (reference sequence). Trimming took 4 bases from V and 3 from J, leaving 16 bases between them. The CDR3: CASSQKRELDYGYTV. The CDR3 bases are TGTGCCAGCAGCCAAAAAAGGGAACTGGACTATGGCTACACCGTC.

This clonotype occurred many times. This chain uses TRBV4-2 with TRBJ2-7; D remains ambiguous. V lost 1 base and J 2 bases, leaving 6 bases between the germline ends. Germline CDR1 reads LGHNA; CDR2 reads YNFKEQ. This CDR3 has 13 residues. The CDR3, as DNA: TGTGCCAGCAGCCAAGCCAGTGCCTACGAGCAGTACTTC. Its translation is CASSQASAYEQYF.

CDR3 DNA: TGTGCCAGCAGTTACTCGAGGGTCGGGCTGAAGTTTGGCTACACCTTC. Amino acids: CASSYSRVGLKFGYTF. The chain carries TRBV6-2 or TRBV6-3 and TRBJ1-2; unclear D gene. Germline V gene lookup returns CDR1 MNHEY and CDR2 SVGEGT. The CDR3 totals 16 residues. Deletions cut 0 bases from V and 7 bases from J, with 18 bases between.

This clonotype was detected a few times. The chain is built from TRBV15 and TRBJ1-5; TRBD1 might be the D (5 bases). Looked up from germline, CDR1 is LNHNV and CDR2 is YYDKDF (reference sequence). This CDR3 contains 16 residues. Trimming took 3 bases from V and 6 from J, leaving 18 bases between them. The CDR3 region is CATSRGDQANFQPQHF. Here the CDR3 DNA reads TGTGCCACCAGCAGGGGGGACCAGGCTAATTTTCAGCCCCAGCATTTT.

The table lists this clonotype with many counts. The J gene is TRBJ1-2, the V gene TRBV11-1, with 9 nucleotides matching TRBD1. Germline CDR1 and CDR2: SGHAT and FQDESV (reference sequence). The CDR3 covers 16 residues. V lost 5 bases, J lost 3 bases, and 10 bases stayed unmatched. CDR3: CASSISGTGWDYGYTF. Written as DNA, the CDR3 is TGTGCCAGCAGCATATCCGGGACAGGGTGGGACTATGGCTACACCTTC.